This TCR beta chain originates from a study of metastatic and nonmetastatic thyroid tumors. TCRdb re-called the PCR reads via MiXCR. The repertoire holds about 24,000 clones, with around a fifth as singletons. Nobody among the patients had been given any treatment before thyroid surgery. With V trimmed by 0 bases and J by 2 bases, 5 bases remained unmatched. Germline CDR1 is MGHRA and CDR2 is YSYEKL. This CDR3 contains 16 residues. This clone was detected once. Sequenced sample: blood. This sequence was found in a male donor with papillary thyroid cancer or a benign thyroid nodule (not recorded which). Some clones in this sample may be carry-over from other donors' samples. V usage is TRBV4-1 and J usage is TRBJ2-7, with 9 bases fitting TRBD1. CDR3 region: CASSQEPRQGAYEQYF. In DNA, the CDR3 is TGCGCCAGCAGCCAAGAGCCGAGACAGGGGGCCTACGAGCAGTACTTC.